The 23 T cell receptor beta chains given below trace back to one sample, sequenced in a study of CD8+CD57+ T cells in acquired aplastic anemia. It was patients with CD8+CD57+ cell expansion by flow cytometry who were chosen for sequencing. Profiles of TCR beta VDJ and CDR3 were generated from a genomic DNA template. In TCRdb, the reads were re-called with MiXCR into one record per CDR3 protein. This sample has around 430,000 distinct CDR3 sequences, with approximately 32% found just once. Specimen: sorted CD4+, CD8+, or CD8+CD57+ T cells (not recorded which) from PBMCs. These receptors came from a human donor with aplastic anemia.

The sample holds a few counts of this clonotype. The rearrangement joins TRBV20-1 to TRBJ2-7; 8 bases match TRBD2. Germline lookup yields CDR1 DFQATT and CDR2 SNEGSKA (reference sequence). The V gene end was trimmed by 0 bases and the J gene end by 2 bases; junction bases not matched to a gene: 6. This CDR3 comprises 15 residues. CDR3: CSARDQAGVPYEQYF. The CDR3 coding sequence is TGCAGTGCTAGAGATCAAGCGGGAGTTCCCTACGAGCAGTACTTC.

The gene calls are TRBV4-2 and TRBJ1-6; TRBD1 might be the D (6 bases). CDR3 length: 17 amino acids. Trimming took off 6 bases at V and 0 bases at J, with 15 bases between the two ends. The germline CDR1 and CDR2 sequences are LGHNA and YNFKEQ. The CDR3, as DNA: TGTGCCAGCAGGAACAGGGTTTCAGTCTCCTATAATTCACCCCTCCACTTT. It specifies CASRNRVSVSYNSPLHF.

The rearrangement joins TRBV6-5 to TRBJ2-7; D is unclear. Looked up from germline, CDR1 is MNHEY and CDR2 is SVGAGI. This CDR3 is 15 amino acids long. The V end lost 2 bases, the J end lost 4 bases, and 15 bases lay between the germline ends. The CDR3 DNA sequence: TGTGCCAGCAGTTACAGAGCCTCCGGAGAATACGAGCAGTACTTC. The encoded protein is CASSYRASGEYEQYF.

J is TRBJ2-3 and V is TRBV20-1, with 9 bases lining up with TRBD2. Trimming cost V 3 bases and J 11 bases; bases outside gene matches: 6. Germline V lookup: CDR1 DFQATT, CDR2 SNEGSKA (reference sequence). The CDR3 has 12 amino acids. The CDR3 sequence is CSASLVRGGQYF. The CDR3 nucleotides are TGCAGTGCTAGTCTTGTGCGGGGGGGGCAGTATTTT.

This clonotype was found a few times. The gene calls are TRBV4-3 and TRBJ1-1; D possibly corresponds to TRBD1 (5 bases). The germline V gene has CDR1 LGHNA and CDR2 YSLEER. V was cut by 0 bases and J by 1 base, with 12 bases left in between. The CDR3 is made up of 16 amino acids. Written as DNA, the CDR3 is TGCGCCAGCAGCCAAGATCACCTGGGGACGAACACTGAAGCTTTCTTT. Translation gives CASSQDHLGTNTEAFF.

This clonotype was found a few times. The V gene is TRBV11-2, the J gene TRBJ1-1; 7 bases match TRBD1. Looked up from germline, CDR1 is SGHAT and CDR2 is FQNNGV. The V and J ends lost 6 bases and 2 bases, in that order; junction bases with no gene match: 12. The CDR3 totals 16 residues. The CDR3 nucleotides are TGTGCCAGCAGAGCCGCCAGGGGGGCAAGAAACACTGAAGCTTTCTTT. Translating it yields CASRAARGARNTEAFF.

This CDR3 reads CASSLDPVGYGYTF. CDR3 DNA sequence: TGTGCCAGCAGCTTAGACCCCGTGGGATATGGCTACACCTTC. V is TRBV7-2 and J is TRBJ1-2, with D hard to call. V lost 1 base, J lost 5 bases, and 11 bases lay in between. Germline assignment: CDR1 SGHTA and CDR2 FQGNSA. CDR3 size: 14 residues.

With respect to this clonotype: A read error may be the cause here, since a much bigger clone is one base away. The genes are TRBV25-1 and TRBJ2-7; a weak D match, TRBD1 (6 bases). Germline V gene data show CDR1 as MGHDK and CDR2 as SYGVNS. The CDR3 consists of 14 residues. The V and J ends lost 4 bases and 5 bases respectively, with 15 bases between them. The CDR3 protein is CASSADRTSHEQYF. CDR3 nucleotide sequence: TGTGCCAGCAGTGCCGACAGGACTTCCCACGAGCAGTACTTC.

The genes are TRBV25-1 and TRBJ2-5; D may be TRBD2 (5 bases). In germline, CDR1 is MGHDK, CDR2 SYGVNS. V gave up 8 bases and J gave up 1 base, with 11 bases separating them. The CDR3 consists of 13 residues. The CDR3 loop is CASDVGGQETQYF. CDR3 DNA: TGTGCCAGCGATGTTGGAGGCCAAGAGACCCAGTACTTC.

V is TRBV9 and J is TRBJ1-4; D not resolved. The CDR3 covers 15 residues. Germline V gene sequence: CDR1 SGDLS, CDR2 YYNGEE. Trimming pared 2 bases from V and 0 bases from J, leaving 8 bases between. Written as DNA, the CDR3 is TGTGCCAGCAGCGTTTTCGGAACAACTAATGAAAAACTGTTTTTT. This codes for CASSVFGTTNEKLFF.

The chain carries TRBV15 and TRBJ1-6; 9 nucleotides match TRBD1. This CDR3 spans 15 amino acids. Losses at the gene ends were 5 bases for V and 8 bases for J; bases not matched to a gene: 7. The germline V gene has CDR1 LNHNV and CDR2 YYDKDF (reference sequence). The CDR3 loop is CATSGGDRAHSPLHF. The CDR3 nucleotides are TGTGCCACCAGCGGCGGGGACAGGGCCCATTCACCCCTCCACTTT. Looking up the rest from reference TRBV15 and TRBJ1-6 gives the full variable domain: DAMVIQNPRYQVTQFGKPVTLSCSQTLNHNVMYWYQQKSSQAPKLLFHYYDKDFNNEADTPDNFQSRRPNTSFCFLDIRSPGLGDTAMYLCATSGGDRAHSPLHFGNGTRLTVT.

The sample holds many counts of this clonotype. The V call is TRBV20-1, the J call TRBJ2-3; 7 bases fit TRBD2. CDR1 is DFQATT, CDR2 SNEGSKA, per germline (reference sequence). CDR3 size: 14 residues. V shed 3 bases, J shed 4 bases, and the junction held 7 bases outside the gene matches. Here the CDR3 reads CSASFRGDSDTQYF. The DNA for the CDR3 is TGCAGTGCTAGTTTTCGGGGGGACTCAGATACGCAGTATTTT.

The rearrangement links TRBV4-1 to TRBJ2-7; D is perhaps TRBD1 or TRBD2 (5 bases each). The CDR3 consists of 15 residues. Germline V lookup: CDR1 MGHRA, CDR2 YSYEKL. The ends were cut back, 2 bases at V and 0 bases at J, with 11 bases in the middle. The CDR3 region is CASSQPGRLSYEQYF. The CDR3 DNA reads TGCGCCAGCAGCCAACCGGGACGCCTCTCCTACGAGCAGTACTTC.

Ten or more counts support this clonotype. This chain links TRBV6-1 with TRBJ1-6; D not certain. There are 13 residues in the CDR3. Germline V lookup: CDR1 MNHNS, CDR2 SASEGT. V was clipped by 6 bases and J by 10 bases, with 13 bases between them. The CDR3, as DNA: TGTGCCAGCAGCACAAAGGCGAACTCACCCCTCCACTTT. The encoded protein is CASSTKANSPLHF.

The CDR3, as DNA: TGTGCCACCAGAGGCAGGGACAGTCAAAATTCACCCCTCCACTTT. It specifies CATRGRDSQNSPLHF. V usage is TRBV15 and J usage is TRBJ1-6; TRBD1 aligns across 7 bases. Germline V gene sequence: CDR1 LNHNV, CDR2 YYDKDF (reference sequence). The CDR3 totals 15 residues. Germline trimming cut 6 bases from V and 7 bases from J; bases unmatched to any gene: 9.

This clonotype was detected once. CDR3 residues: CASSQAWDSSGNTIYF. The CDR3 DNA follows: TGCGCCAGCAGCCAAGCCTGGGACAGCTCTGGAAACACCATATATTTT. This chain uses TRBV4-3 with TRBJ1-3; 7 bases fit TRBD1. This CDR3 has 16 residues. J was trimmed by 0 bases and V by 1 base; bases with no gene match: 3. Looked up from germline, CDR1 is LGHNA and CDR2 is YSLEER.

The chain is built from TRBV12-3 or TRBV12-4 and TRBJ2-2, with D hard to call. This CDR3 has 11 amino acids. V dropped 6 bases and J dropped 7 bases, with 6 bases sitting between them. CDR3 bases: TGTGCCAGCAGGTCCGACGGGGAGCTGTTTTTT. This codes for CASRSDGELFF.

The V call is TRBV28, the J call TRBJ1-2, with a weak D call TRBD1 (6 bases). Per germline, CDR1 MDHEN and CDR2 SYDVKM. The CDR3 is 14 amino acids. The V and J ends lost 5 bases and 0 bases respectively, with 10 bases between them. CDR3 nucleotide sequence: TGTGCCAGCAGTATCACAGGGTCTAACTATGGCTACACCTTC. Its translation: CASSITGSNYGYTF.

CDR3 nucleotide sequence: TGTGCCACCAGTCCGGGGACCCAGGGTGGCTACACCTTC. Translating it yields CATSPGTQGGYTF. The J gene is TRBJ1-2, the V gene TRBV24-1, with D tentatively TRBD1 (5 bases). Trimming removed 6 bases from V and 7 bases from J, with 14 bases in between. CDR3 length: 13 amino acids. Germline-derived CDR1 and CDR2 are KGHDR and SFDVKD.

This clonotype showed up just a few times. This chain connects TRBV9 to TRBJ2-1; 8 bases agree with TRBD1. The junction had 3 bases not matched to a gene; V was cut back by 0 bases and J by 7 bases. Germline-derived CDR1 and CDR2 are SGDLS and YYNGEE. This CDR3 is built from 14 residues. This chain's CDR3 is CASSVAGGANEQFF. The CDR3 DNA sequence: TGTGCCAGCAGCGTAGCAGGGGGCGCAAATGAGCAGTTCTTC.

The sample holds a few counts of this clonotype. A much larger clonotype is one base distant, so this may be a read error. V gene TRBV7-9 combines with J gene TRBJ1-1; D is ambiguous. The V gene's germline CDR1 is SEHNR and CDR2 FQNEAQ (reference sequence). V was clipped by 5 bases and J by 5 bases, with 6 bases between them. CDR3 length: 11 amino acids. CDR3 DNA: TGTGCCAGCAGCCCGAAAACTGAAGCTTTCTTT. Protein: CASSPKTEAFF.

This clonotype was recorded many times. The chain recombines TRBV6-5 with TRBJ2-7, with D perhaps being TRBD1 or TRBD2 (5 bases each). This CDR3 region has 13 residues. Germline V gives CDR1 MNHEY, CDR2 SVGAGI. Trimming took off 2 bases at V and 4 bases at J, with 9 bases between the two ends. CDR3 amino acids: CASSYLGVYEQYF. In DNA, the CDR3 is TGTGCCAGCAGTTACCTGGGGGTGTACGAGCAGTACTTC.

Note on this clonotype: One junction end disagrees with the germline gene, perhaps due to a read error. The rearrangement joins TRBV7-7 to TRBJ2-7; D perhaps matches TRBD1 (6 bases). Germline V gene data show CDR1 as SSHAT and CDR2 as FNYEAQ (reference sequence). The CDR3 is 15 amino acids. The CDR3 reads CASSLGGQPVHEQYF. The CDR3 coding sequence is TGTGCTAGCAGCTTGGGTGGACAGCCTGTCCACGAGCAGTACTTC.